The 17 T cell receptor beta chains below come from one sample, sequenced in a study of response to subunit inactivated influenza vaccine. TCRdb re-analysed the RT-PCR reads in MiXCR, keeping a single row per CDR3 protein. Among 860,000 or so distinct CDR3 sequences, less than 25% were seen once, and the ten largest hold 10% to 13%. The sequencing used PBMCs from blood, collected about 5 days after vaccination. The source of these receptors is a man in his forties or fifties who received an inactivated influenza vaccine.

The genes are TRBV7-6 and TRBJ2-5; 12 bases are a match to TRBD2. Per germline, CDR1 SGHVS and CDR2 FNYEAQ. After removal of 5 bases from V and 5 bases from J, the junction contained 9 bases not matched to a gene. The CDR3 has 16 amino acids. The CDR3 DNA reads as TGTGCCAGCAGCCCCAGACTAGCGGGAGTTCTGGAGACCCAGTACTTC. Its translation: CASSPRLAGVLETQYF.

This clonotype was counted a few times. This chain uses TRBV6-2 or TRBV6-3 with TRBJ1-2, with 8 bases matching TRBD1. Germline lookup yields CDR1 MNHEY and CDR2 SVGEGT. V lost 0 bases and J lost 4; bases outside the gene matches: 1. The CDR3 sequence is 14 residues long. Written as DNA, the CDR3 is TGTGCCAGCAGTTACTCGACAGGGGCCTATGGCTACACCTTC. Translating it yields CASSYSTGAYGYTF.

This sequence joins TRBV5-6 and TRBJ1-1; weak D call: TRBD1 (6 bases). Looked up from germline, CDR1 is SGHDT and CDR2 is YYEEEE. V was cut by 5 bases and J by 2 bases, with 16 bases left in between. The CDR3 runs 15 residues. The CDR3 coding sequence is TGTGCCAGCAGGCCCTTGGACAGAATCAACACTGAAGCTTTCTTT. Its protein product is CASRPLDRINTEAFF.

This clonotype has only a few counts. The chain couples TRBV20-1 to TRBJ2-7; D is unclear. Germline CDR1 reads DFQATT; CDR2 reads SNEGSKA (reference sequence). The V gene lost 5 bases and the J gene lost 2 bases, with 7 bases spanning the gap. The CDR3 length is 11 residues. The CDR3 DNA is TGCAGTGCTTGGTGGACCTACGAGCAGTACTTC. Protein sequence: CSAWWTYEQYF.

This rearrangement joins TRBV7-2 to TRBJ2-3; 10 bases are shared with TRBD1. The V and J ends lost 8 bases and 1 base, in that order; junction bases with no gene match: 0. Germline V gene lookup returns CDR1 SGHTA and CDR2 FQGNSA. This CDR3 has 13 residues. The CDR3 here is CASGQGGTDTQYF. Here the CDR3 DNA reads TGTGCCAGCGGACAGGGGGGCACAGATACGCAGTATTTT.

This clonotype was observed at least ten times. The rearrangement joins TRBV6-5 to TRBJ1-6, with D possibly matching TRBD1 (5 bases). V lost 0 bases and J 8 bases, leaving 14 bases between the germline ends. The CDR3 extends over 16 amino acids. CDR1 is MNHEY, CDR2 SVGAGI, per germline. CDR3 DNA: TGTGCCAGCAGTTACTCGGGTCTCAGGGCGTATTCACCCCTCCACTTT. It encodes CASSYSGLRAYSPLHF.

The chain recombines TRBV29-1 with TRBJ2-2; D could derive from TRBD1 or TRBD2 (5 bases each). The V and J ends lost 7 bases and 8 bases respectively, with 14 bases between them. The CDR3 consists of 12 residues. Germline CDR1 and CDR2: SQVTM and ANQGSEA. The CDR3 DNA follows: TGCAGCGGAACCGAGGGGTATGGGGAGCTGTTTTTT. Translation: CSGTEGYGELFF.

V is TRBV4-2 and J is TRBJ2-1, with 9 bases lining up with TRBD2. Germline trimming cut 3 bases from V and 0 bases from J; bases unmatched to any gene: 3. The CDR3 runs to 16 residues. CDR1 is LGHNA, CDR2 YNFKEQ, per germline. This CDR3 is CASSQGSGSSYNEQFF. The DNA of the CDR3 is TGTGCCAGCAGCCAGGGTAGCGGGAGCTCCTACAATGAGCAGTTCTTC.

The J gene is TRBJ2-1, the V gene TRBV6-1, with D hard to call. Between the trimmed V and J ends, which lost 3 bases and 0 bases, there was a span of 9 bases. The CDR3 runs 15 residues. Germline CDR1 and CDR2: MNHNS and SASEGT. The CDR3 DNA reads as TGTGCCAGCAGTGAGACACCCAGCTCCTACAATGAGCAGTTCTTC. Translated: CASSETPSSYNEQFF.

This clonotype came up a few times. This CDR3 is CASSLVLVQGRETQYF. For the CDR3, the DNA is TGTGCCAGCAGCTTGGTCTTGGTACAGGGGCGGGAGACCCAGTACTTC. The rearrangement uses TRBV5-5 and TRBJ2-5; 7 bases line up with TRBD1. The CDR3 is made up of 16 amino acids. CDR1 SGHKS and CDR2 YYEKEE come from the germline V gene (reference sequence). With 0 bases clipped from V and 5 bases from J, the junction kept 10 bases outside the gene matches.

V gene TRBV5-1 combines with J gene TRBJ2-7; TRBD2 agrees at 9 bases. With 0 bases clipped from V and 5 bases from J, the junction kept 6 bases outside the gene matches. This CDR3 has 15 residues. CDR1 is SGHRS, CDR2 YFSETQ, per germline. As DNA, the CDR3 is TGCGCCAGCAGCTTGGGGCGGGGGGGCCGCGACGAGCAGTACTTC. It translates to CASSLGRGGRDEQYF.

This clonotype came up a few times. The chain recombines TRBV5-4 with TRBJ1-1, with D unclear. CDR1 and CDR2 from the germline V gene are SGHNT and YYREEE (reference sequence). V shed 2 bases and J shed 6 bases, with 8 bases lying between them. The CDR3 covers 12 residues. The CDR3 region is CASSLYSAEAFF. CDR3 sequence (DNA): TGTGCCAGCAGCTTATACTCTGCTGAAGCTTTCTTT.

The rearrangement links TRBV12-3 or TRBV12-4 to TRBJ1-6, with D hard to call. Trimming cost V 2 bases and J 14 bases, with 13 bases left between them. The CDR3 has 13 residues. Here the CDR3 reads CASSLNPSSALHF. For the CDR3, the DNA is TGTGCCAGCAGTTTAAATCCGTCGTCAGCCCTCCACTTT.

This clonotype appeared a few times. The genes are TRBV11-3 and TRBJ2-2; 8 bases are a match to TRBD2. CDR3 length: 17 amino acids. Germline loops: CDR1 SGHNT, CDR2 YENEEA. V trimming: 3 bases; J trimming: 6 bases; junction bases outside the gene matches: 12. In DNA, the CDR3 is TGTGCCAGCAGCTTGGATGCCATGGGAGCGGGAGCCGGGGAGCTGTTTTTT. Its translation: CASSLDAMGAGAGELFF. The full variable domain, in which reference TRBV11-3 and TRBJ2-2 provide the parts outside the CDR3, is EAGVVQSPRYKIIEKKQPVAFWCNPISGHNTLYWYLQNLGQGPELLIRYENEEAVDDSQLPKDRFSAERLKGVDSTLKIQPAELGDSAVYLCASSLDAMGAGAGELFFGEGSRLTVL.

This clonotype was observed a handful of times. This chain links TRBV4-3 with TRBJ1-2, with TRBD1 matching over 9 bases. The germline CDR1 and CDR2 sequences are LGHNA and YSLEER. The V and J ends lost 0 bases and 8 bases, in that order; junction bases with no gene match: 10. The CDR3 has 16 amino acids. The CDR3 bases are TGCGCCAGCAGCCAAGAGGGGCACACAGGGGGCAGCGGCTACACCTTC. It translates to CASSQEGHTGGSGYTF.

This clonotype appeared many times. V usage is TRBV20-1 and J usage is TRBJ2-5; tentative D call: TRBD1 (5 bases). Trimming removed 1 base from V and 7 bases from J, with 13 bases in between. CDR1 is DFQATT, CDR2 SNEGSKA, per germline (reference sequence). There are 13 residues in the CDR3. DNA of the CDR3: TGCAGTGCTAGAGTCACAGGAGAGACGACCCAGTACTTC. It translates to CSARVTGETTQYF.

This clonotype was found a few times. The J gene is TRBJ1-2, the V gene TRBV7-8; 7 bases line up with TRBD1. V dropped 5 bases and J dropped 8; count of bases not matched to a gene: 11. The CDR3 consists of 14 residues. Germline V gives CDR1 SGHVS, CDR2 FQNEAQ. This chain's CDR3 is CASSQRTGARGYTF. In DNA form, the CDR3 reads TGTGCCAGCAGCCAACGTACAGGGGCGCGGGGCTACACCTTC.